The following is a TCR beta chain sequence with its context. This specimen comes from a study of patients and donors after allogeneic stem cell transplantation. One entry per CDR3 protein results from TCRdb running MiXCR on the RT-PCR reads. The table has more than 850,000 distinct CDR3 sequences, more than 15% seen once; the top ten hold approximately 5.9%. Sequencing was performed on blood, either unsorted or a sorted T cell fraction (not recorded which). The origin of this receptor is a human donor who was either an allogeneic HSCT recipient or a stem cell or donor lymphocyte infusion donor (not recorded which). It is not recorded whose cells these are; they may come from a transplant donor.

For the CDR3, the DNA is TGCAGCGTTGAAGAGTCACAGGGATGGTATAGCAATCAGCCCCAGCATTTT. Protein product: CSVEESQGWYSNQPQHF. This sequence joins TRBV29-1 and TRBJ1-5, with a possible D match to TRBD1 (6 bases). CDR1 and CDR2 from the germline V gene are SQVTM and ANQGSEA. The CDR3 runs 17 residues. V shed 0 bases and J shed 0 bases, with 15 bases lying between them.